The subject of this entry is one T cell receptor beta chain. The sample belongs to a study of blood T cell repertoires in COVID-19. Study summary: The study drew acute and convalescent COVID-19 samples from the United States, Italy and Spain. In each case, the material was cDNA or gDNA derived from T cells, B-cell-depleted T cells, or PBMCs.

Trimming removed 3 bases from V and 2 bases from J, with 7 bases in between. Germline assignment: CDR1 SGHVS and CDR2 FNYEAQ. The CDR3 consists of 13 residues. Clones were sequenced by immunoSEQ multiplex PCR, and TCRdb holds only the in-frame ones, with some missing. The sample yields hundreds of thousands of clones, around 86% seen once. The chain couples TRBV7-6 to TRBJ2-5; no clear D gene. The sequencing sample was made of peripheral blood. This clonotype was obtained from a middle-aged man with acute or convalescent COVID-19. Written as DNA, the CDR3 is TGTGCCAGCAGCTTCCTCCTTCAAGAGACCCAGTACTTC. Translating gives CASSFLLQETQYF. The full variable domain, completed using reference TRBV7-6 and TRBJ2-5, is GAGVSQSPRYKVTKRGQDVALRCDPISGHVSLYWYRQALGQGPEFLTYFNYEAQQDKSGLPNDRFSAERPEGSISTLTIQRTEQRDSAMYRCASSFLLQETQYFGPGTRLLVL.